The 6 T cell receptor beta chains reported below all come from one sample, sequenced in a study of blood T cells in healthy people across ages. Sample-barcoded 5' priming and a J-beta primer mix drove a second PCR of roughly 6 to 12 cycles. TCRdb recomputed calls from the 5' RACE reads with MiXCR, one row per CDR3 protein. This table has approximately 1,100,000 distinct CDR3 sequences, 40% to 50% appearing once. Sequencing was performed on blood. The receptor source for this set is an older woman in good health.

The chain links TRBV27 to TRBJ2-7, with 8 bases that match TRBD2. The V gene's germline CDR1 is MNHEY and CDR2 SMNVEV (reference sequence). V lost 4 bases, J lost 2 bases, and 10 bases stayed unmatched. The CDR3 has 16 amino acids. CDR3 protein: CASSSPGTRRTYEQYF. In DNA, the CDR3 is TGTGCCAGCAGTTCCCCGGGGACTAGGAGGACCTACGAGCAGTACTTC.

The V gene is TRBV5-5, the J gene TRBJ1-4; maybe TRBD1 (6 bases). This CDR3 spans 17 amino acids. Germline loops: CDR1 SGHKS, CDR2 YYEKEE (reference sequence). V was shortened by 4 bases and J by 7 bases, with 23 bases between the two germline ends. The CDR3 region is CASSRGAGPLVVEKLFF. CDR3 in DNA: TGTGCCAGCAGCCGGGGGGCAGGGCCCCTTGTTGTTGAAAAACTGTTTTTT.

V is TRBV9 and J is TRBJ2-7; D is possibly TRBD1 (6 bases). Between the trimmed V and J ends, which lost 3 bases and 0 bases, there was a span of 16 bases. The CDR3 runs to 16 residues. Germline CDR1 is SGDLS and CDR2 is YYNGEE. This chain's CDR3 is CASSAYDRTSSYEQYF. In nucleotides, the CDR3 is TGTGCCAGCAGCGCCTACGACAGGACGAGCTCCTACGAGCAGTACTTC.

This clonotype appeared once. The chain links TRBV4-2 to TRBJ2-5, with 9 bases lining up with TRBD2. The closer fit of TRBJ2-1 to the DNA end suggests the J call may be wrong. This CDR3 is 18 amino acids long. Per the germline V gene, CDR1 is LGHNA and CDR2 is YNFKEQ. This CDR3 is CASSREGRLAGTRETQFF. For the CDR3, the DNA is TGTGCCAGCAGCCGAGAGGGGAGGCTAGCGGGGACCCGAGAGACCCAGTTCTTC.

This clonotype was detected only once. V gene TRBV18 combines with J gene TRBJ2-5; tentatively, D is TRBD2 (5 bases). The CDR3 totals 14 residues. Germline CDR1 and CDR2: KGHSH and LQKENI. V lost 0 bases, J lost 1 base, and 6 bases lay in between. The CDR3 region has the DNA TGTGCCAGCTCACCACCACTAGGCCAAGAGACCCAGTACTTC. Amino acids: CASSPPLGQETQYF.

This sequence joins TRBV6-1 and TRBJ1-2; weak D call: TRBD1 (6 bases). V was pared by 0 bases and J by 8 bases, with 10 bases between. The CDR3 contains 13 residues. Germline assignment: CDR1 MNHNS and CDR2 SASEGT. The CDR3 sequence: CASSEARGGGYTF. CDR3 DNA: TGTGCCAGCAGTGAAGCAAGGGGGGGCGGCTACACCTTC.